Shown below are 22 T cell receptor beta chains from a single sample sequenced in a study of OX40 agonist ivuxolimab in advanced cancers. TCRdb keeps only in-frame clones here, not all; method: immunoSEQ multiplex PCR. The table includes approximately 60,000 clones, roughly four fifths detected once. Sequenced material: CD4+ or CD8+ T cells sorted from blood, taken in a trial of the OX40 agonist ivuxolimab. These receptors all stem from an adult with an advanced solid tumor such as melanoma, head and neck, liver or kidney cancer.

This clone was seen a single time. V gene TRBV5-6 combines with J gene TRBJ2-5, with D possibly matching TRBD2 (5 bases). V lost 4 bases and J lost 5, with 15 bases in between. Per germline, CDR1 SGHDT and CDR2 YYEEEE. The CDR3 covers 14 residues. The CDR3 DNA reads TGTGCCAGCAGCCCCGGGGTAGCGCGCGAGACCCAGTACTTC. It encodes CASSPGVARETQYF.

The chain couples TRBV9 to TRBJ2-1; TRBD2 is a possible D gene (6 bases). The CDR3 covers 15 residues. Germline CDR1 and CDR2: SGDLS and YYNGEE. V was shortened by 3 bases and J by 8 bases, with 18 bases between the two germline ends. Here the CDR3 DNA reads TGTGCCAGCAGCGGAGCCGGGAGAATGAGGGATGAGCAGTTCTTC. This gives the protein CASSGAGRMRDEQFF.

A single count supports this clone. The chain combines TRBV5-6 with TRBJ1-1, with TRBD1 as a possible D gene (5 bases). V lost 4 bases and J 11 bases, leaving 15 bases between the germline ends. The CDR3 is 12 residues long. From germline, CDR1 is SGHDT and CDR2 YYEEEE. CDR3 DNA sequence: TGTGCCAGCAGCCGTTCCGGGACGGTGGCTTTCTTT. Translating gives CASSRSGTVAFF.

This chain joins TRBV11-3 and TRBJ2-2; D unresolved. This CDR3 is built from 12 residues. V was trimmed by 4 bases and J by 5 bases, leaving 5 bases between them. Germline CDR1 and CDR2: SGHNT and YENEEA. The CDR3 DNA reads as TGTGCCAGCAGCTCTTTGACCGGGGAGCTGTTTTTT. Translated: CASSSLTGELFF. The complete variable domain, with remaining parts taken from reference TRBV11-3 and TRBJ2-2, reads EAGVVQSPRYKIIEKKQPVAFWCNPISGHNTLYWYLQNLGQGPELLIRYENEEAVDDSQLPKDRFSAERLKGVDSTLKIQPAELGDSAVYLCASSSLTGELFFGEGSRLTVL.

J is TRBJ1-4 and V is TRBV5-1; D is unclear. Trimming took off 0 bases at V and 5 bases at J, with 5 bases between the two ends. Germline V gene sequence: CDR1 SGHRS, CDR2 YFSETQ. This CDR3 has 13 residues. Written as DNA, the CDR3 is TGCGCCAGCAGCTTGGGACCGAATGAAAAACTGTTTTTT. Protein product: CASSLGPNEKLFF.

This clone appeared a few times. The J gene is TRBJ1-1, the V gene TRBV18, with 8 bases fitting TRBD1. The CDR3 contains 13 residues. After removal of 4 bases from V and 7 bases from J, the junction contained 5 bases not matched to a gene. Germline CDR1 is KGHSH and CDR2 is LQKENI. The CDR3 DNA follows: TGTGCCAGCTCACTAGGACAGGGAGGTGAAGCTTTCTTT. Translated, it gives CASSLGQGGEAFF.

The chain couples TRBV19 to TRBJ1-5; 8 bases line up with TRBD1. This CDR3 comprises 12 residues. V lost 1 base, J lost 15 bases, and 5 bases stayed unmatched. Germline V gene data show CDR1 as LNHDA and CDR2 as SQIVND (reference sequence). DNA of the CDR3: TGTGCCAGTAGTATAGGGACAGGGTTTCGGCATTTT. It is translated as CASSIGTGFRHF.

The V call is TRBV11-2, the J call TRBJ1-6; D unresolved. The CDR3 runs 14 residues. The germline gives CDR1 SGHAT, CDR2 FQNNGV. V lost 4 bases and J 7 bases, leaving 11 bases between the germline ends. The CDR3 sequence is CASSSQMGNSPLHF. The DNA of the CDR3 is TGTGCCAGCAGCTCCCAAATGGGGAATTCACCCCTCCACTTT.

This clone is labeled medium-sized. The genes are TRBV18 and TRBJ1-1; 7 bases map to TRBD1. J lost 9 bases, V lost 3 bases, and 10 bases had no gene match. This CDR3 has 14 residues. Germline loops: CDR1 KGHSH, CDR2 LQKENI. DNA of the CDR3: TGTGCCAGCTCACCTGACAGGGCCAGTTACCAAGCTTTCTTT. It is translated as CASSPDRASYQAFF. The entire variable domain, with the rest obtained from reference TRBV18 and TRBJ1-1, is as follows: NAGVMQNPRHLVRRRGQEARLRCSPMKGHSHVYWYRQLPEEGLKFMVYLQKENIIDESGMPKERFSAEFPKEGPSILRIQQVVRGDSAAYFCASSPDRASYQAFFGQGTRLTVV.

The rearrangement joins TRBV30 to TRBJ1-2; D is perhaps TRBD1 (5 bases). Trimming took 3 bases from V and 7 from J, leaving 12 bases between them. CDR3 size: 12 residues. Germline CDR1 reads GTSNPN; CDR2 reads SVGIG (reference sequence). The CDR3 sequence: CAWSPGTPGYTF. The CDR3 DNA follows: TGTGCCTGGAGCCCCGGGACTCCTGGCTACACCTTC.

V usage is TRBV27 and J usage is TRBJ2-5; 14 bases fit TRBD2. After removal of 10 bases from V and 3 bases from J, the junction contained 4 bases not matched to a gene. The germline V gene has CDR1 MNHEY and CDR2 SMNVEV (reference sequence). The CDR3 loop spans 14 amino acids. In DNA form, the CDR3 reads TGTGCCACCCGGGGACTAGCGGGAGAAGAGACCCAGTACTTC. Amino acid sequence: CATRGLAGEETQYF.

As to this clone: The sample holds other DNA sequences that translate to the same CDR3. Here the CDR3 reads CASSLGTSQETQYF. Written as DNA, the CDR3 is TGCGCCAGCAGCTTGGGGACTTCGCAAGAGACCCAGTACTTC. This chain links TRBV5-1 with TRBJ2-5; D is perhaps TRBD2 (5 bases). V lost 0 bases and J 2 bases, leaving 8 bases between the germline ends. CDR1 and CDR2 (germline): SGHRS, YFSETQ. The CDR3 runs 14 residues.

The chain joins TRBV5-1 to TRBJ2-5; D unresolved. V was shortened by 4 bases and J by 0 bases, with 4 bases between the two germline ends. Looked up from germline, CDR1 is SGHRS and CDR2 is YFSETQ. The CDR3 is made up of 12 amino acids. DNA of the CDR3: TGCGCCAGCAGCCCAAACCAAGAGACCCAGTACTTC. This translates into CASSPNQETQYF.

V usage is TRBV6-1 and J usage is TRBJ1-3, with D uncertain. Trimming removed 2 bases at V and 8 bases at J, with 13 bases between. CDR3 length: 14 amino acids. CDR1 is MNHNS and CDR2 is SASEGT in the germline V gene. The CDR3 protein is CASSETGPGDTIYF. The CDR3 bases are TGTGCCAGCAGTGAAACCGGCCCCGGGGACACCATATATTTT.

The chain joins TRBV6-1 to TRBJ2-7; D could derive from TRBD1 or TRBD2 (5 bases each). This CDR3 spans 11 amino acids. Trimming left V 9 bases short and J 6 bases short, with 12 bases between. Germline V lookup: CDR1 MNHNS, CDR2 SASEGT. CDR3: CASSQRGEQYF. The CDR3 region has the DNA TGTGCCAGTTCACAGAGGGGCGAGCAGTACTTC.

For the CDR3, the DNA is TGTGCCAGTAGTTTAAGACAGGGTCAGGGCTACGGAGAGACCCAGTACTTC. The encoded protein is CASSLRQGQGYGETQYF. The chain joins TRBV19 to TRBJ2-5, with 7 bases identical to TRBD1. Germline V CDR1 and CDR2: LNHDA, SQIVND (reference sequence). V shed 5 bases, J shed 4 bases, and the junction held 16 bases outside the gene matches. The CDR3 loop spans 17 amino acids.

The gene calls are TRBV2 and TRBJ2-7; no clear D. The CDR3 is 12 residues long. Trimming took off 9 bases at V and 9 bases at J, with 18 bases between the two ends. CDR1 is SNHLY, CDR2 FYNNEI, per germline. In DNA form, the CDR3 reads TGTGCCAGTGTGCCTGGGGAAATTGTGCAGTACTTC. It yields the protein CASVPGEIVQYF. Full variable domain (rest looked up from reference TRBV2 and TRBJ2-7): EPEVTQTPSHQVTQMGQEVILRCVPISNHLYFYWYRQILGQKVEFLVSFYNNEISEKSEIFDDQFSVERPDGSNFTLKIRSTKLEDSAMYFCASVPGEIVQYFGPGTRLTVT.

J is TRBJ2-4 and V is TRBV19, with D tentatively TRBD1 (5 bases). Between the trimmed V and J ends, which lost 3 bases and 7 bases, there was a span of 10 bases. This CDR3 comprises 13 residues. CDR1 LNHDA and CDR2 SQIVND come from the germline V gene (reference sequence). The CDR3 sequence: CASSIDRGNIQYF. Here the CDR3 DNA reads TGTGCCAGTAGTATCGACAGAGGTAACATTCAGTACTTC.

The chain has TRBV7-9 and TRBJ1-2; D gene uncertain. Germline V gene lookup returns CDR1 SEHNR and CDR2 FQNEAQ (reference sequence). This CDR3 spans 14 amino acids. Trimming stripped 1 base from V and 6 bases from J, with 12 bases between. The CDR3 loop is CASSLGGLQNGYTF. CDR3 DNA: TGTGCCAGCAGCTTAGGAGGCCTCCAAAATGGCTACACCTTC.

The rearrangement links TRBV5-1 to TRBJ2-1; 7 bases map to TRBD2. The CDR3 has 14 amino acids. The ends lost 3 bases at V and 4 bases at J; junction bases unmatched: 4. Germline CDR1 and CDR2: SGHRS and YFSETQ. DNA for the CDR3: TGCGCCAGCAGCTCGGGACTACTTTACAATGAGCAGTTCTTC. Its protein product is CASSSGLLYNEQFF.

V gene TRBV14 combines with J gene TRBJ2-1; D gene ambiguous. This CDR3 contains 15 residues. V was pared by 0 bases and J by 4 bases, with 10 bases between. CDR1 and CDR2 from the germline V gene are SGHDN and FVKESK. The CDR3 sequence: CASSQDLGSYNEQFF. CDR3 nucleotides: TGTGCCAGCAGCCAAGATTTGGGGTCTTACAATGAGCAGTTCTTC. The variable domain in full, with the rest retrieved from reference TRBV14 and TRBJ2-1, is EAGVTQFPSHSVIEKGQTVTLRCDPISGHDNLYWYRRVMGKEIKFLLHFVKESKQDESGMPNNRFLAERTGGTYSTLKVQPAELEDSGVYFCASSQDLGSYNEQFFGPGTRLTVL.

V and J are TRBV18 and TRBJ2-1; 10 bases fit TRBD2. The V gene's germline CDR1 is KGHSH and CDR2 LQKENI. The CDR3 extends over 15 amino acids. The junction had 1 base not matched to a gene; V was cut back by 2 bases and J by 3 bases. CDR3 DNA sequence: TGTGCCAGCTCACCAGCTAGCGGGAGCTACAATGAGCAGTTCTTC. This encodes CASSPASGSYNEQFF. The variable domain in full, completed from reference TRBV18 and TRBJ2-1, reads NAGVMQNPRHLVRRRGQEARLRCSPMKGHSHVYWYRQLPEEGLKFMVYLQKENIIDESGMPKERFSAEFPKEGPSILRIQQVVRGDSAAYFCASSPASGSYNEQFFGPGTRLTVL.